The 22 T cell receptor beta chains below come from one sample, sequenced in a study of patients and donors after allogeneic stem cell transplantation. From the RT-PCR reads, TCRdb called clonotypes with MiXCR, one entry per CDR3 protein. This table holds approximately 150,000 distinct CDR3 sequences, roughly 24% found once. What was sequenced was blood, either unsorted or a sorted T cell fraction (not recorded which). These receptors all stem from a human donor who was either an allogeneic HSCT recipient or a stem cell or donor lymphocyte infusion donor (not recorded which). It is not recorded whose cells these are; they may come from a transplant donor.

A few counts support this clonotype. The chain uses TRBV20-1 and TRBJ1-1; D not certain. V gave up 3 bases and J gave up 4 bases, with 21 bases separating them. This CDR3 is 16 amino acids long. Per germline, CDR1 DFQATT and CDR2 SNEGSKA (reference sequence). The CDR3 bases are TGCAGTGCTAGCCCACTCAGAGAGGGAAGTTTCACTGAAGCTTTCTTT. Translation: CSASPLREGSFTEAFF.

The chain combines TRBV6-5 with TRBJ1-2; D gene ambiguous. The CDR3 is 13 residues long. The V and J ends lost 6 bases and 0 bases respectively, with 8 bases between them. Germline V gene sequence: CDR1 MNHEY, CDR2 SVGAGI. CDR3 nucleotide sequence: TGTGCCAGCAGAAGGACTACTAACTATGGCTACACCTTC. As protein: CASRRTTNYGYTF.

This clonotype was seen more than once but under ten times. This sequence joins TRBV30 and TRBJ1-3; D is ambiguous. This CDR3 is 13 amino acids long. CDR1 is GTSNPN and CDR2 is SVGIG in the germline V gene (reference sequence). The V and J ends lost 4 bases and 7 bases respectively, with 14 bases between them. The CDR3: CAWIPRPGNTIYF. CDR3 nucleotide sequence: TGTGCCTGGATTCCCCGTCCGGGGAACACCATATATTTT.

The chain has TRBV27 and TRBJ1-2, with 9 bases fitting TRBD1. Germline trimming cut 3 bases from V and 2 bases from J; bases unmatched to any gene: 4. Germline loops: CDR1 MNHEY, CDR2 SMNVEV (reference sequence). CDR3 size: 15 residues. CDR3 residues: CASSFGGQGNYGYTF. In nucleotides, the CDR3 is TGTGCCAGCAGTTTTGGGGGACAGGGCAACTATGGCTACACCTTC.

This chain uses TRBV7-2 with TRBJ2-3; TRBD2 matches 11 bases. The CDR3 sequence is 15 residues long. Germline values: CDR1 SGHTA, CDR2 FQGNSA. V dropped 2 bases and J dropped 6; count of bases not matched to a gene: 4. The CDR3 loop is CASSLLAGGPDTQYF. As DNA, the CDR3 is TGTGCCAGCAGCTTACTAGCGGGGGGACCGGATACGCAGTATTTT.

Of note for this clonotype: Just one base apart from a much larger clone, this may be a read error. The J gene is TRBJ2-5, the V gene TRBV4-2; no clear D. V lost 0 bases and J lost 4, with 12 bases in between. CDR1 LGHNA and CDR2 YNFKEQ come from the germline V gene. There are 15 residues in the CDR3. The CDR3: CASSQDLVSVETQYF. CDR3 bases: TGTGCCAGCAGCCAAGATTTGGTCTCCGTAGAGACCCAGTACTTC.

The V and J genes are TRBV20-1 and TRBJ2-7, with TRBD1 identical over 8 bases. Germline CDR1 is DFQATT and CDR2 is SNEGSKA (reference sequence). J gave up 5 bases and V 0 bases, and 9 bases lay outside the gene matches. This CDR3 contains 15 residues. The CDR3 sequence: CSARDATGTGHEQYF. DNA for the CDR3: TGCAGTGCTAGAGACGCAACCGGGACAGGCCACGAGCAGTACTTC.

The gene calls are TRBV20-1 and TRBJ2-1, with D perhaps matching TRBD1 or TRBD2 (6 bases each). CDR1 and CDR2 (germline): DFQATT, SNEGSKA (reference sequence). Trimming took off 3 bases at V and 9 bases at J, with 21 bases between the two ends. The CDR3 is made up of 15 amino acids. CDR3 protein: CSARSTSWGAFEQFF. The CDR3 DNA is TGCAGTGCTAGGTCCACTAGCTGGGGGGCGTTTGAGCAGTTCTTC.

V and J are TRBV3-1 and TRBJ1-5, with D tentatively TRBD1 (5 bases). The CDR3 contains 15 residues. Germline loops: CDR1 LGHDT, CDR2 YNNKEL (reference sequence). V was cut by 0 bases and J by 6 bases, with 12 bases left in between. The CDR3 loop reads CASSQDSGEGQPQHF. CDR3 DNA sequence: TGTGCCAGCAGCCAAGATTCGGGGGAGGGTCAGCCCCAGCATTTT.

The chain employs TRBV7-9 and TRBJ1-1; D ambiguous. Germline CDR1 is SEHNR and CDR2 is FQNEAQ (reference sequence). This CDR3 is 14 amino acids long. V lost 7 bases and J lost 1, with 13 bases in between. This CDR3 is CASTLGHQNTEAFF. CDR3 sequence (DNA): TGTGCCAGCACCCTGGGCCATCAGAACACTGAAGCTTTCTTT.

The chain recombines TRBV14 with TRBJ2-1, with 9 positions matching TRBD1. Looked up from germline, CDR1 is SGHDN and CDR2 is FVKESK. The CDR3 is 16 amino acids. V lost 0 bases and J lost 8; bases outside the gene matches: 8. The CDR3 DNA reads as TGTGCCAGCAGCCAAGATAGGGAGGACAGGGGTGATGAGCAGTTCTTC. Amino acid sequence: CASSQDREDRGDEQFF.

This chain uses TRBV5-1 with TRBJ1-6; 10 bases are shared with TRBD1. This CDR3 has 20 amino acids. V trimming: 1 base; J trimming: 0 bases; junction bases outside the gene matches: 10. In germline, CDR1 is SGHRS, CDR2 YFSETQ. Written as DNA, the CDR3 is TGCGCCAGCAGCTTGCATAGTGGACAGGGGGTTTTCTCCTATAATTCACCCCTCCACTTT. This sequence encodes CASSLHSGQGVFSYNSPLHF. The full variable domain, in which reference TRBV5-1 and TRBJ1-6 provide the parts outside the CDR3, is KAGVTQTPRYLIKTRGQQVTLSCSPISGHRSVSWYQQTPGQGLQFLFEYFSETQRNKGNFPGRFSGRQFSNSRSEMNVSTLELGDSALYLCASSLHSGQGVFSYNSPLHFGNGTRLTVT.

This clonotype has at least ten counts. The chain has TRBV29-1 and TRBJ1-2, with 7 positions matching TRBD1. In germline, CDR1 is SQVTM, CDR2 ANQGSEA. Losses at the gene ends were 2 bases for V and 7 bases for J; bases not matched to a gene: 4. This CDR3 is 12 amino acids long. CDR3 protein: CSVERGGPGYTF. CDR3 coding DNA: TGCAGCGTTGAACGAGGGGGCCCTGGCTACACCTTC. Combining the CDR3 with reference TRBV29-1 and TRBJ1-2 gives the whole variable domain SAVISQKPSRDICQRGTSLTIQCQVDSQVTMMFWYRQQPGQSLTLIATANQGSEATYESGFVIDKFPISRPNLTFSTLTVSNMSPEDSSIYLCSVERGGPGYTFGSGTRLTVV.

The chain is built from TRBV29-1 and TRBJ2-7; perhaps TRBD2 as D (6 bases). Germline V lookup: CDR1 SQVTM, CDR2 ANQGSEA. V lost 5 bases to trimming and J lost 5 bases, with 13 bases between them. The CDR3 length is 12 residues. The CDR3 region is CSVPSGEHEQYF. The CDR3 bases are TGCAGCGTTCCATCGGGGGAGCACGAGCAGTACTTC.

The chain carries TRBV5-1 and TRBJ1-1; a weak D match, TRBD1 (6 bases). Trimming left V 0 bases short and J 1 base short, with 10 bases between. Germline-derived CDR1 and CDR2 are SGHRS and YFSETQ. This CDR3 region has 15 residues. In DNA form, the CDR3 reads TGCGCCAGCAGCTTGGAGGGGGGAAAGAACACTGAAGCTTTCTTT. This codes for CASSLEGGKNTEAFF.

This clonotype has only a few counts. The rearrangement joins TRBV29-1 to TRBJ1-2; weak D call: TRBD1 (6 bases). V was pared by 2 bases and J by 4 bases, with 11 bases between. CDR1 is SQVTM and CDR2 is ANQGSEA in the germline V gene. There are 13 residues in the CDR3. The CDR3 sequence: CSVESGDFYGYTF. In nucleotides, the CDR3 is TGCAGCGTTGAATCAGGGGATTTCTATGGCTACACCTTC.

This clonotype was seen at least ten times. This chain uses TRBV5-1 with TRBJ1-1, with D possibly TRBD1 on 5 matching bases. Germline loops: CDR1 SGHRS, CDR2 YFSETQ. V was cut by 0 bases and J by 0 bases, with 9 bases left in between. This CDR3 spans 15 amino acids. In DNA, the CDR3 is TGCGCCAGCAGCTTGGCAGGGCACATGAACACTGAAGCTTTCTTT. Encoded protein: CASSLAGHMNTEAFF.

This clonotype was seen a handful of times. The V and J genes are TRBV7-2 and TRBJ1-1, with D tentatively TRBD1 (5 bases). The germline CDR1 and CDR2 sequences are SGHTA and FQGNSA. The ends were cut back, 1 base at V and 4 bases at J, with 10 bases in the middle. The CDR3 is made up of 14 amino acids. The CDR3 DNA reads TGTGCCAGCAGCTTAGTTGGGACCAGCACTGAAGCTTTCTTT. Amino acid sequence: CASSLVGTSTEAFF.

This clonotype has a count of ten or more. This chain connects TRBV29-1 to TRBJ1-1; no clear D. Germline loops: CDR1 SQVTM, CDR2 ANQGSEA. This CDR3 has 11 residues. Trimming took 5 bases from V and 4 from J, leaving 8 bases between them. The CDR3 DNA is TGCAGCGTTCGAGGGAGCACTGAAGCTTTCTTT. Translation: CSVRGSTEAFF.

This clonotype has more than one count but fewer than ten. CDR3 region: CASSPQGYNSEAFF. The CDR3, as DNA: TGTGCCAGCAGCCCACAGGGATATAATTCTGAAGCTTTCTTT. The chain employs TRBV5-4 and TRBJ1-1, with D maybe TRBD1 (6 bases). CDR1 is SGHNT and CDR2 is YYREEE in the germline V gene (reference sequence). The V end was cut by 4 bases, the J end by 6 bases, with 16 bases between. CDR3 length: 14 amino acids.

The V and J genes are TRBV5-1 and TRBJ2-5; D perhaps matches TRBD1 (6 bases). CDR3 length: 15 residues. CDR1 is SGHRS, CDR2 YFSETQ, per germline. Trimming removed 4 bases at V and 3 bases at J, with 16 bases between. CDR3 residues: CASSTEDSGKETQYF. CDR3 bases: TGCGCCAGCAGCACGGAGGACAGCGGCAAAGAGACCCAGTACTTC. The whole variable domain, remainder taken from reference TRBV5-1 and TRBJ2-5, is KAGVTQTPRYLIKTRGQQVTLSCSPISGHRSVSWYQQTPGQGLQFLFEYFSETQRNKGNFPGRFSGRQFSNSRSEMNVSTLELGDSALYLCASSTEDSGKETQYFGPGTRLLVL.

A note on this clonotype: One end of the junction fails to match germline, which may point to a read error. The chain recombines TRBV30 with TRBJ2-3, with D tentatively TRBD1 or TRBD2 (5 bases each). This CDR3 is 14 amino acids long. CDR1 and CDR2 (germline): GTSNPN, SVGIG (reference sequence). The CDR3, as DNA: TGTGCCTGGAGTGGAGGGGTCAGCACAGAAACGCAGTATTTT. Encoded protein: CAWSGGVSTETQYF.